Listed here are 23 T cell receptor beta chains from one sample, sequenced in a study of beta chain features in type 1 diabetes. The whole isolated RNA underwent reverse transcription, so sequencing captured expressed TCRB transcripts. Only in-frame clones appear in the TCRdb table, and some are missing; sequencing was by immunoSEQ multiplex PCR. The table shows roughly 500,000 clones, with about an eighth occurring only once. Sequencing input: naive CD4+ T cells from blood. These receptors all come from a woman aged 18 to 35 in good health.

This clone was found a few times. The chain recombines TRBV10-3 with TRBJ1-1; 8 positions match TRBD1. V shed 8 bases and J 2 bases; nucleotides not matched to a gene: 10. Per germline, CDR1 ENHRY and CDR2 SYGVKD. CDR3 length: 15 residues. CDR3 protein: CAILVPRGRNTEAFF. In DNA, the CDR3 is TGTGCCATCCTGGTGCCCAGGGGGCGTAACACTGAAGCTTTCTTT.

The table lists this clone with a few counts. The CDR3 coding sequence is TGCGCCAGCTATAACCCGGACAGACTGAACACTGAAGCTTTCTTT. It specifies CASYNPDRLNTEAFF. This chain links TRBV10-2 with TRBJ1-1; D perhaps matches TRBD1 (6 bases). Germline CDR1 reads WSHSY; CDR2 reads SAAADI. CDR3 length: 15 amino acids. The ends were cut back, 8 bases at V and 0 bases at J, with 16 bases in the middle.

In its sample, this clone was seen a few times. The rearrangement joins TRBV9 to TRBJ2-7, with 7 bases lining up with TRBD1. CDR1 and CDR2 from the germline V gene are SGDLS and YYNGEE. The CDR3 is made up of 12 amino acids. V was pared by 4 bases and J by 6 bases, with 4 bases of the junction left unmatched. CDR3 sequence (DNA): TGTGCCAGCAGCACCGGGACAGCCGAGCAGTACTTC. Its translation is CASSTGTAEQYF.

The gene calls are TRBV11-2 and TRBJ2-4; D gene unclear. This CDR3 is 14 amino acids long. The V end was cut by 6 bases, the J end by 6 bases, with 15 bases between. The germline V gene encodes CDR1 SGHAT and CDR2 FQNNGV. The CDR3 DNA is TGTGCCAGCAGACCCCGCGGAGAGAGAAACATTCAGTACTTC. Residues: CASRPRGERNIQYF.

The chain's CDR3 is CASSPAGGQYNEQFF. In DNA, the CDR3 is TGTGCCAGCAGCCCAGCGGGAGGCCAATACAATGAGCAGTTCTTC. This chain links TRBV11-3 with TRBJ2-1; 9 positions match TRBD2. The germline V gene has CDR1 SGHNT and CDR2 YENEEA. Trimming at V came to 5 bases and at J to 4 bases, leaving 6 bases not matched to a gene. The CDR3 covers 15 residues. Variable domain in full (rest from reference TRBV11-3 and TRBJ2-1): EAGVVQSPRYKIIEKKQPVAFWCNPISGHNTLYWYLQNLGQGPELLIRYENEEAVDDSQLPKDRFSAERLKGVDSTLKIQPAELGDSAVYLCASSPAGGQYNEQFFGPGTRLTVL.

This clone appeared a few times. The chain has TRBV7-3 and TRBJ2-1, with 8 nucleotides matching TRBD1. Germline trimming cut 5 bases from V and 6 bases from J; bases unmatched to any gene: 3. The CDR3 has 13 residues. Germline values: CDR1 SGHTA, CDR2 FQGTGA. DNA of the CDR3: TGTGCCAGCAGCACCGGGACAGGCAATGAGCAGTTCTTC. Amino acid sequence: CASSTGTGNEQFF. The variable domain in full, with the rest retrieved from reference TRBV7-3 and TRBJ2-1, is GAGVSQTPSNKVTEKGKYVELRCDPISGHTALYWYRQSLGQGPEFLIYFQGTGAADDSGLPNDRFFAVRPEGSVSTLKIQRTERGDSAVYLCASSTGTGNEQFFGPGTRLTVL.

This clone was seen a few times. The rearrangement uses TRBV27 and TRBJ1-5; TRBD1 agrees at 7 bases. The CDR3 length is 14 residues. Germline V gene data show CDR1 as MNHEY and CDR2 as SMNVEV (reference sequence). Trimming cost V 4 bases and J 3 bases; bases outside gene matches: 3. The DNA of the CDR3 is TGTGCCAGCAGTTCACAGGGGCCCAATCAGCCCCAGCATTTT. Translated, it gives CASSSQGPNQPQHF.

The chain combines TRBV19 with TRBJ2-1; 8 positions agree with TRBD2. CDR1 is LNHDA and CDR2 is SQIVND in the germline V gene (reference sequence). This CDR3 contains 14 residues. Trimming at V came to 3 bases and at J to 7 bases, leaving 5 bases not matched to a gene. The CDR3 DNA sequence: TGTGCCAGTAGTATCCCGGGAGGGCCGAATGAGCAGTTCTTC. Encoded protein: CASSIPGGPNEQFF.

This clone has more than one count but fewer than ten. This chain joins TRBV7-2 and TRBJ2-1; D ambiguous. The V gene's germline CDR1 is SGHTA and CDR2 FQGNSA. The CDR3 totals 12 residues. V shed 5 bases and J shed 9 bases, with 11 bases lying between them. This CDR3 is CASSPQKGEQFF. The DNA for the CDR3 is TGTGCCAGCAGCCCCCAGAAGGGTGAGCAGTTCTTC.

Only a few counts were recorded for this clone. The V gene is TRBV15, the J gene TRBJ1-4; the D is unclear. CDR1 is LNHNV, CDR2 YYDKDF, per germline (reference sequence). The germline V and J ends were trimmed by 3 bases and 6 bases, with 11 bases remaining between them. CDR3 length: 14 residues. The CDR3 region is CATSSRQYYEKLFF. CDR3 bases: TGTGCCACCAGCAGTCGGCAGTATTATGAAAAACTGTTTTTT.

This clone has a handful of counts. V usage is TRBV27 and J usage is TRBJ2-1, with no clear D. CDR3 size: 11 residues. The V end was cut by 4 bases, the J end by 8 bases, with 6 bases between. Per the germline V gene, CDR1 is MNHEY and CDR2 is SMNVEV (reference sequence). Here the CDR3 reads CASSSTYEQFF. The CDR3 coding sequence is TGTGCCAGCAGTTCCACCTATGAGCAGTTCTTC.

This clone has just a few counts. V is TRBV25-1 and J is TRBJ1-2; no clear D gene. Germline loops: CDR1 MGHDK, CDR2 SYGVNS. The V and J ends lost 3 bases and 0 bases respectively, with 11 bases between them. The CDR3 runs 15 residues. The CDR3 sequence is CASSEGGSSNYGYTF. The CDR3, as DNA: TGTGCCAGCAGTGAGGGAGGCAGTTCTAACTATGGCTACACCTTC.

The CDR3 DNA reads as TGTGCCAGCAGTGAAGTGAGGCCCCCCTACGAGCAGTACTTC. It encodes CASSEVRPPYEQYF. The gene calls are TRBV25-1 and TRBJ2-7; no definite D call. Looked up from germline, CDR1 is MGHDK and CDR2 is SYGVNS. Trimming removed 2 bases at V and 2 bases at J, with 10 bases between. The CDR3 loop spans 14 amino acids.

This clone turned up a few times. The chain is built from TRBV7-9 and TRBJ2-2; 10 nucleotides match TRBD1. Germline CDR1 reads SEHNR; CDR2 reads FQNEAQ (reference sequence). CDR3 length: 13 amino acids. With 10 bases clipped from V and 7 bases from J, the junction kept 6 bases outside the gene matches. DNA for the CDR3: TGTGCCACCTCGGGACAGGGGTGCGGGGAGCTGTTTTTT. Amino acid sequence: CATSGQGCGELFF.

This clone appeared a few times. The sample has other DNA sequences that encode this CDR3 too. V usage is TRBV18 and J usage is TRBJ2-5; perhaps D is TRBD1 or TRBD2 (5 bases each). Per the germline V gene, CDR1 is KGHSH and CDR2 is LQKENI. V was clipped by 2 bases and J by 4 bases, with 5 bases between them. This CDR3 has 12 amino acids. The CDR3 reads CASSPGGETQYF. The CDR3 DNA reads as TGTGCCAGCTCACCAGGGGGAGAGACCCAGTACTTC.

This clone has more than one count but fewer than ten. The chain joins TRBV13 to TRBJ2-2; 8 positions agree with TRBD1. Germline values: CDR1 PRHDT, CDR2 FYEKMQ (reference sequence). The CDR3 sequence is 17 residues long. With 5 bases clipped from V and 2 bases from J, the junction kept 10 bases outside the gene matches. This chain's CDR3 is CASSPGTGRLNTGELFF. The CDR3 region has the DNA TGTGCCAGCAGCCCGGGGACAGGACGTCTCAACACCGGGGAGCTGTTTTTT.

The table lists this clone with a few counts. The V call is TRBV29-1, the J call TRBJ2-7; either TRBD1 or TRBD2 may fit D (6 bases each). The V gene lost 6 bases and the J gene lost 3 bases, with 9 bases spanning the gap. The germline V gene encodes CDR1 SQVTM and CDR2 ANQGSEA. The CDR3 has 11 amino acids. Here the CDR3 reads CSVGGHYEQYF. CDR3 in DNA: TGCAGCGTCGGGGGACACTACGAGCAGTACTTC.

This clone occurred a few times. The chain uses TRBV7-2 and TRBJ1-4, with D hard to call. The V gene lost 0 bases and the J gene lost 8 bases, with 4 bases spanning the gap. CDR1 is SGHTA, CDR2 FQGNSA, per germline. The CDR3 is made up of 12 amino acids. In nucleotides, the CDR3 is TGTGCCAGCAGCTTAGCATCAGAAAAACTGTTTTTT. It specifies CASSLASEKLFF.

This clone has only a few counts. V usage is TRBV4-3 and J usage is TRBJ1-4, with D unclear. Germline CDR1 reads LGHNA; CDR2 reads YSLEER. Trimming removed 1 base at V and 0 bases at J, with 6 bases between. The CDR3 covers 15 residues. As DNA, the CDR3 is TGCGCCAGCAGCCAAGGGACCCCAACTAATGAAAAACTGTTTTTT. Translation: CASSQGTPTNEKLFF.

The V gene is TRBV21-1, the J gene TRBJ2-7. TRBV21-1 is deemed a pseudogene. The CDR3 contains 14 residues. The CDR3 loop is CASSKAGRSYEQYV. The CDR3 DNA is TGTGCCAGCAGCAAAGCCGGCCGCTCCTACGAGCAGTACGTC.

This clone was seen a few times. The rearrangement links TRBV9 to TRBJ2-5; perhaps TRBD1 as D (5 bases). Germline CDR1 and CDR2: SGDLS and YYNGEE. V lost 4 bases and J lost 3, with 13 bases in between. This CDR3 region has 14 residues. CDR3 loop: CASSPLGLKETQYF. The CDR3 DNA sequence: TGTGCCAGCAGCCCCCTGGGGCTGAAAGAGACCCAGTACTTC.

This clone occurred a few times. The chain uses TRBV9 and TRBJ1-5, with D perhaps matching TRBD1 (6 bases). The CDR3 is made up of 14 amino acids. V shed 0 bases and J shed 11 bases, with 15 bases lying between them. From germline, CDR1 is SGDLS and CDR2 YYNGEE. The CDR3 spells CASSVAPGVPAQHF. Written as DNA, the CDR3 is TGTGCCAGCAGCGTAGCACCAGGGGTTCCGGCCCAGCATTTT. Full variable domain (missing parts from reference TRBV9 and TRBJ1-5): DSGVTQTPKHLITATGQRVTLRCSPRSGDLSVYWYQQSLDQGLQFLIQYYNGEERAKGNILERFSAQQFPDLHSELNLSSLELGDSALYFCASSVAPGVPAQHFGDGTRLSIL.

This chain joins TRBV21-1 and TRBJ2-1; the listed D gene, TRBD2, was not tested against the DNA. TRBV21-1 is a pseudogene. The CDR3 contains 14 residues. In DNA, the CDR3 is TGTGCCAGCAGCAAAGTCGGCTCGCCGGGGGAGCAGTTCTTC. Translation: CASSKVGSPGEQFF.